This T cell receptor beta chain was sequenced in a study of tumor and adjacent non-tumor tissue in lung cancer (dated by TCRdb to the late 2010s). Turning to the overall study: The cohort included about a dozen adenocarcinoma, a couple of squamous cell carcinoma and 1 small cell lung cancer patients. Ages among the roughly 15 patients ranged from about 30 to 76 years, there were ten or so men and 5 women, and disease was at TNM stage I to III. In total, sequencing yielded approximately 130,000,000 productive TCRbeta reads, which works out to an average of approximately 4.1 million reads per sample. Using bulk TCRbeta repertoires from under 18 lung cancer patients, the study set lung tumor tissue side by side with matched distant non-tumor lung tissue. TCRbeta CDR3 sequencing was performed on about 29 paired specimens, with one tumor sample and one normal lung sample collected per patient.

As regards this clonotype: Its antigen remains undetermined. Base qualities are not recorded, but no much larger clone differs from it by a single base.

The library was obtained by multiplex PCR. Sequencing instrument: Illumina HiSeq 2500. TCRbeta libraries were constructed through three rounds of nested PCR with primers (Table S4) according to protocols adapted from ARM-PCR. Before sequencing, PCR products of 200-500 bp were cut from the gel and purified using the QIAquick gel extraction kit. The study's own analysis went as follows. Reads were cleaned using Trimmomatic, were merged into complete CDR3 sequences using FLASH, and were assigned to V(D)J germline segments using MiTCR. Clonal diversity was calculated as the inverse Simpson's index using VDJtools. In-frame sequences lacking a premature stop codon were counted as productive reads. The raw public reads went through TCRdb reprocessing: fastp at Q25, MiXCR clone calling, in-frame beta chains kept. Rows matching on CDR3 protein sequence are summarized as one entry with the most common DNA and genes. The V and J calls here are based on TCRdb, not the publication. Here the sample has approximately 82,000 distinct CDR3 sequences; 76% occur a single time. The ten largest clonotypes hold under 40% of the sample.

The investigation overall reported the following: Significantly higher TCR diversity was found in younger patients, and higher tumor TCR diversity was associated with shorter overall and disease-free survival. Only approximately 16 patients were included in the cohort, and the need for larger samples and more detailed clinical data was noted by the authors. The sequencing platform is not named in the methods, and unique molecular identifiers are not mentioned. Significantly higher TCR diversity (inverse Simpson) was observed in tumor tissue than in normal lung tissue (around 450 vs 150, P = 0.0075, Mann-Whitney U test). Because peripheral blood was not sequenced, blood TCRbeta repertoires in the lung cancer patients of the study were not examined. A significantly larger cumulative share of the repertoire was made up by the top 100 clones in normal lung than in tumor tissue.

RNA was isolated from bulk unsorted tissue, and RNA quality was assessed with a NanoDrop ND-1000 and an Agilent 2100. The normal lung samples consisted of distant non-tumor tissue collected more than 3 cm from the tumor edge. All donors had newly diagnosed lung cancer, had not received prior chemotherapy, and were admitted for thoracic surgery in China between August and November 2014. Anyone who had undergone radiotherapy or chemotherapy before, or who had another cancer at the same time, was left out of the study. Surgical tissue pieces of about 1-2 cm3 were preserved in RNAlater solution and were kept at -80 degrees C until use. Spanning cysteine to phenylalanine, the CDR3 consists of 15 amino acids. The only DNA kept is the CDR3, 45 bases in frame from the first base. The germline V gene encodes CDR1 SQVTM and CDR2 ANQGSEA. Compared with germline, V lacks 8 bases and J lacks 4 bases; bases without a gene match: 17.

This TCR came from a man in his sixties or seventies with non-small cell lung cancer. Sample: distant non-tumor lung tissue. The chain couples TRBV29-1 to TRBJ2-7; 7 junctional bases match TRBD1. The DNA reads TGCAGCATTGTGAGGAATGGCCCAGGGGGTTACGAGCAGTACTTC. It is translated as CSIVRNGPGGYEQYF.